This is a list of T cell receptor beta chains from one sample in a study of Tregs in tolerant kidney transplant recipients. This table comes from immunoSEQ multiplex PCR, and its TCRdb copy is limited to in-frame clones, with some not included. The data hold hundreds of thousands of clones, with roughly 80% observed a single time. Sequenced input: CD4+ T cells from blood. These receptors all come from a human donor in good health. Both conserved end residues are part of each CDR3. The D gene is left open where the match is weak. The size of a clone is reported for some rows only, either as once, few or many, or as a class for expanded clones.

TRBJ2-5,once,TRBV6-1,-,TGTGCCAGCACTCCGAATCCCCTTTTGGAGACCCAGTACTTC,CASTPNPLLETQYF
TRBJ1-4,-,TRBV15,-,TGTGCCACCAGCTCCAGTAAGGGCCTCGAAAAACTGTTTTTT,CATSSSKGLEKLFF
TRBJ1-6,-,TRBV6-5,-,TGTGCCAGCACCCTAGGAGCGAGATATAATTCACCCCTCCACTTT,CASTLGARYNSPLHF
TRBJ2-1,-,TRBV4-2,-,TGTGCCAGCAGCCTGACCTCTCCGGGCCACAATGAGCAGTTCTTC,CASSLTSPGHNEQFF
TRBJ2-1,-,TRBV5-5,TRBD1,TGTGCCAGCAGCTTACCAGGGGGCGATGAGCAGTTCTTC,CASSLPGGDEQFF
TRBJ2-5,once,TRBV7-7,TRBD2,TGTGCTAGCAGCCCCGGACTAGCGGGCCATTTGGGAGAGACCCAGTACTTC,CASSPGLAGHLGETQYF
TRBJ2-5,-,TRBV12-5,-,TGTGCTAGTGGTCCCCCCCCTCCGTTAGGGGAGACCCAGTACTTC,CASGPPPPLGETQYF
TRBJ1-2,-,TRBV29-1,-,TGCAGCGTTGAATCCAGATTCTATGGCTACACCTTC,CSVESRFYGYTF
TRBJ1-1,-,TRBV7-9,-,TGTGCCAGCAGCTTAGAGGTCAGCCTGAACACTGAAGCTTTCTTT,CASSLEVSLNTEAFF
TRBJ2-7,-,TRBV5-1,TRBD1,TGCGCCAGCAGCTTGGGCGGGACAGGGCACTACGAGCAGTACTTC,CASSLGGTGHYEQYF
TRBJ1-1,-,TRBV14,-,TGTGCCAGCAGCCACCTCTCCGGCCAGGTTGGGCCAAAGAACACTGAAGCTTTCTTT,CASSHLSGQVGPKNTEAFF
TRBJ1-2,-,TRBV30,-,TGTGCCTGGACGGCGGGGGACTATGGCTACACCTTC,CAWTAGDYGYTF
TRBJ1-2,-,TRBV29-1,-,TGCAGCGTTGAAGTAAGGGGGACGGGTGGCTACACCTTC,CSVEVRGTGGYTF
TRBJ2-1,-,TRBV2,-,TGTGCCAGCACTAGGGACCCATGGGGTGAGCAGTTCTTC,CASTRDPWGEQFF
TRBJ1-2,-,TRBV5-1,TRBD1,TGCGCCAGCAGCTCAAACAGGGGAGGGAACTATGGCTACACCTTC,CASSSNRGGNYGYTF
TRBJ1-1,-,TRBV6-1,-,TGTGCCAGCCACAGGAAGAACACTGAAGCTTTCTTT,CASHRKNTEAFF
TRBJ1-2,-,TRBV18,-,TGTGCCAGCTCACCTCTCCCTCCGGGTCGGGCCTTTGGTGGCTACACCTTC,CASSPLPPGRAFGGYTF
TRBJ1-4,-,TRBV19,TRBD1,TGTGCCAGTAGCTATTGGGGGACAGAAACTAATGAAAAACTGTTTTTT,CASSYWGTETNEKLFF
TRBJ1-1,-,TRBV5-1,TRBD1,TGCGCCAGCAGCGTCAGACAGGGGCCGAACACCGAAGCTTTCTTT,CASSVRQGPNTEAFF
TRBJ2-7,-,TRBV14,-,TGTGCCAGCAGCCCTAACTTGGGGGACGGATCCTACGAGCAGTACTTC,CASSPNLGDGSYEQYF
TRBJ2-1,-,TRBV10-3,-,TGTGCCATCAGTGAGGGAGGGAGTCCTCACAATGAGCAGTTCTTC,CAISEGGSPHNEQFF
TRBJ2-7,few,TRBV23-1,TRBD1,TGCGCCAGCAGTCAGACAGGGGGCCTGGACGAGCAGTACTTC,CASSQTGGLDEQYF
TRBJ1-3,-,TRBV19,-,TGTGCCAGTAGCGGGACCAGCCGAAACACCATATATTTT,CASSGTSRNTIYF
TRBJ2-2,-,TRBV4-1,TRBD2,TGCGCCAGCAGCCAAGTAACTAGCGGCGCCCTAACCGGGGAGCTGTTTTTT,CASSQVTSGALTGELFF
TRBJ2-1,-,TRBV27,TRBD2,TGTGCCAGCAACACATGGCTAGCGGGAAGCGACAATGAGCAGTTCTTC,CASNTWLAGSDNEQFF
TRBJ1-5,few,TRBV5-1,-,TGCGCCAGCAGCTTGGGGGCAGGAAGCAATCAGCCCCAGCATTTT,CASSLGAGSNQPQHF
TRBJ1-4,-,TRBV9,-,TGTGCCAGCAGCGTCTTGCCGGTGGGCGAAAAACTGTTTTTT,CASSVLPVGEKLFF
TRBJ1-1,-,TRBV29-1,TRBD1,TGCAGCGTTGCATACAGGGGGCACACTGAAGCTTTCTTT,CSVAYRGHTEAFF
TRBJ1-2,few,TRBV6-1,-,TGTGCCAGCAGTGTGACAGACTATGGCTACACCTTC,CASSVTDYGYTF
TRBJ1-6,-,TRBV6-1,-,TGTGCCAGCACCGGGGCCCGCGGTTCACCCCTCCACTTT,CASTGARGSPLHF
TRBJ2-3,-,TRBV21-1,-,TGTGCCAGCAGCCCTATGACAGGGCTCAGCACAGATACGCAGTATTTT,CASSPMTGLSTDTQYF
TRBJ1-2,-,TRBV30,-,TGTGCCTGGAGTGTAAGGCGACGGCCCTATGGCTACACCTTC,CAWSVRRRPYGYTF
TRBJ2-1,-,TRBV29-1,-,TGCAGCGTTGAAAGGGGGGAGGGCAATGAGCAGTTCTTC,CSVERGEGNEQFF
TRBJ2-7,few,TRBV5-4,-,TGTGCCAGCAGCACCTCTACAGGGTCCTACGAGCAGTACTTC,CASSTSTGSYEQYF
TRBJ2-1,-,TRBV19,TRBD2,TGTGCCAGTAGTATAGGTAGCGGGGGGGCCGTTACCTACAATGAGCAGTTCTTC,CASSIGSGGAVTYNEQFF
TRBJ1-2,-,TRBV6-5,TRBD1,TGTGCCAGCAGTGGCAGGGGGCCTAACTATGGCTACACCTTC,CASSGRGPNYGYTF
TRBJ2-1,-,TRBV6-5,TRBD1,TGTGCCAGCAGTTACGAGGGGGCGTACTACAATGAGCAGTTCTTC,CASSYEGAYYNEQFF
TRBJ2-5,-,TRBV2,TRBD2,TGTGCCAGCAGTGGCTTAGGGACTAGCGGGAGACTCGGAGAGACCCAGTACTTC,CASSGLGTSGRLGETQYF
TRBJ2-2,-,TRBV11-2,-,TGTGCCAGCAGCTTTCTTTATAGGAGCGGCTCGAACACCGGGGAGCTGTTTTTT,CASSFLYRSGSNTGELFF
TRBJ1-2,-,TRBV5-8,-,TGTGCCAGCAGCTTCAACAGGGAGGGTGGCTACACCTTC,CASSFNREGGYTF
TRBJ1-4,-,TRBV19,TRBD1,TGTGCCAGTAGCCTAGGGGACAGGCCAGGGGAAAAACTGTTTTTT,CASSLGDRPGEKLFF
TRBJ1-1,once,TRBV7-6,-,TGTGCCAGCAGCTTGTCAAAGAACACTGAAGCTTTCTTT,CASSLSKNTEAFF
TRBJ2-5,-,TRBV4-1,TRBD2,TGCGCCAGCAGCCGCCAAACTAGCGGGAGGGCCGGGCAAGAGACCCAGTACTTC,CASSRQTSGRAGQETQYF
TRBJ2-3,-,TRBV5-1,TRBD2,TGCGCCAGCAAGCTAGCGGGGAGCCCCGATACGCAGTATTTT,CASKLAGSPDTQYF
TRBJ1-2,-,TRBV20-1,-,TGCAGTGCTAGGTTCTTCTATGGCTACACCTTC,CSARFFYGYTF
TRBJ2-3,-,TRBV6-5,-,TGTGCCAGCAGACGCCGCCGGGACACCACAGATACGCAGTATTTT,CASRRRRDTTDTQYF
TRBJ1-5,-,TRBV6-1,TRBD1,TGTGCCAGCAGTGAAACCTCGACAGGGTCGTTCGGTCAGCCCCAGCATTTT,CASSETSTGSFGQPQHF
TRBJ2-7,few,TRBV7-9,TRBD2,TGTGCCAGCAGCCCCGGGACTAGCGGGAGTTACGAGCAGTACTTC,CASSPGTSGSYEQYF
TRBJ2-2,-,TRBV7-6,-,TGTGCCAGCAGCTTAAGATCGAGAGGGCCGAACACCGGGGAGCTGTTTTTT,CASSLRSRGPNTGELFF
TRBJ2-7,-,TRBV6-6,-,TGTGCCAGCAGTAAACAGAGCTCCTACGAGCAGTACTTC,CASSKQSSYEQYF
TRBJ1-2,once,TRBV6-5,-,TGTGCCAGCAGTTACTCCCGGACAGCGTTCTATGGCTACACCTTC,CASSYSRTAFYGYTF
TRBJ2-2,-,TRBV6-1,-,TGTGCCAGCACCCGAGCACGAAGCACCGGGGAGCTGTTTTTT,CASTRARSTGELFF
TRBJ2-5,-,TRBV5-4,-,TGTGCCAGCAGCCCCCCGTATGGGGAGACCCAGTACTTC,CASSPPYGETQYF
TRBJ2-7,once,TRBV6-5,TRBD1,TGTGCCAGCAGGGACCCTAGGGACAGACCCTACGAGCAGTACTTC,CASRDPRDRPYEQYF
TRBJ2-2,once,TRBV18,-,TGTGCCAGCTCACCTACCACCGGGGAGCTGTTTTTT,CASSPTTGELFF
TRBJ1-1,-,TRBV6-5,-,TGTGCCAGCGAAGGGAGGGGTGAAGCTTTCTTT,CASEGRGEAFF
TRBJ2-7,-,TRBV4-1,TRBD2,TGCGCCAGCAGCCAACCCTCAGCGGGGGGGCTGAGGTACGAGCAGTACTTC,CASSQPSAGGLRYEQYF
TRBJ1-2,-,TRBV14,-,TGTGCCAGCACCGAGAGCGGGGGCCACCGGAGCTACACCTTC,CASTESGGHRSYTF
TRBJ1-1,-,TRBV5-4,-,TGTGCCAGCAGCCCCCGAGGGGTTCTTCACACTGAAGCTTTCTTT,CASSPRGVLHTEAFF